Presented here are 18 T cell receptor beta chains from one specimen sequenced in a study of T cells after yellow fever vaccination. TCRdb reprocessed the 5' RACE reads with MiXCR, giving one entry per CDR3 protein. The data hold some 320,000 distinct CDR3 sequences, with around a tenth observed a single time. The sample here was CD4+ T cells sorted from PBMCs, taken 45 days after the yellow fever booster vaccination. The receptors were sampled from a man aged 18-30 years who received the YFV17D yellow fever vaccine.

This clonotype was seen a few times. V gene TRBV20-1 combines with J gene TRBJ1-1; D may be TRBD1 (5 bases). Between the trimmed V and J ends, which lost 6 bases and 0 bases, there was a span of 17 bases. Germline CDR1 DFQATT, CDR2 SNEGSKA (reference sequence). The CDR3 loop spans 15 amino acids. As DNA, the CDR3 is TGCAGTGCCCCTAGGGGAGGGAAGATGAACACTGAAGCTTTCTTT. It translates to CSAPRGGKMNTEAFF.

The chain recombines TRBV5-1 with TRBJ1-4; 7 bases are shared with TRBD1. The germline V gene has CDR1 SGHRS and CDR2 YFSETQ. The CDR3 is made up of 16 amino acids. V trimming: 1 base; J trimming: 8 bases; junction bases outside the gene matches: 11. The CDR3 DNA reads TGCGCCAGCAGCTTGACCGTGGGACAGAATACGGAAAAACTGTTTTTT. Protein: CASSLTVGQNTEKLFF.

The table lists this clonotype with a few counts. The CDR3 sequence is CASSLSSGQGLNEQFF. CDR3 bases: TGTGCCAGCAGCTTGTCCTCGGGACAGGGACTCAATGAGCAGTTCTTC. The V and J genes are TRBV7-2 and TRBJ2-1, with 9 bases identical to TRBD1. V dropped 3 bases and J dropped 6; count of bases not matched to a gene: 9. Germline-derived CDR1 and CDR2 are SGHTA and FQGNSA. The CDR3 is 16 amino acids. Complete variable domain (other parts from reference TRBV7-2 and TRBJ2-1): GAGVSQSPSNKVTEKGKDVELRCDPISGHTALYWYRQSLGQGLEFLIYFQGNSAPDKSGLPSDRFSAERTGGSVSTLTIQRTQQEDSAVYLCASSLSSGQGLNEQFFGPGTRLTVL.

This clonotype was picked up a small number of times. The chain employs TRBV15 and TRBJ2-1, with 9 bases lining up with TRBD1. This CDR3 is 15 amino acids long. Per germline, CDR1 LNHNV and CDR2 YYDKDF (reference sequence). The ends lost 3 bases at V and 12 bases at J; junction bases unmatched: 12. CDR3 residues: CATSREQGAEGVQFF. The CDR3 nucleotides are TGTGCCACCAGCAGGGAACAGGGGGCGGAAGGGGTGCAGTTCTTC.

This clonotype showed up just a few times. The V gene is TRBV4-2, the J gene TRBJ1-1, with D possibly matching TRBD1 (5 bases). V dropped 1 base and J dropped 0 bases, with 15 bases sitting between them. Germline loops: CDR1 LGHNA, CDR2 YNFKEQ. The CDR3 length is 17 residues. For the CDR3, the DNA is TGTGCCAGCAGCCAAGTTTCTCCAGGGAAGATGAACACTGAAGCTTTCTTT. Protein: CASSQVSPGKMNTEAFF.

This clonotype was counted a few times. The gene calls are TRBV5-1 and TRBJ2-5; possibly TRBD1 for D (6 bases). CDR3 length equals 15 residues. V lost 4 bases and J 0 bases, leaving 13 bases between the germline ends. Germline values: CDR1 SGHRS, CDR2 YFSETQ. The CDR3 loop reads CASSINRAHQETQYF. DNA for the CDR3: TGCGCCAGCAGCATCAACAGGGCCCACCAAGAGACCCAGTACTTC.

This clonotype was detected a few times. V gene TRBV11-3 combines with J gene TRBJ2-1; 8 bases are shared with TRBD1. V trimming: 5 bases; J trimming: 8 bases; junction bases outside the gene matches: 14. CDR3 length: 16 residues. CDR1 and CDR2 from the germline V gene are SGHNT and YENEEA. CDR3 residues: CASSTGQGSGVHEQFF. The CDR3 DNA is TGTGCCAGCAGCACCGGACAGGGAAGCGGTGTCCATGAGCAGTTCTTC.

Only a few counts were recorded for this clonotype. This chain uses TRBV7-2 with TRBJ2-1; 8 bases are a match to TRBD2. V was clipped by 5 bases and J by 5 bases; unmatched bases: 11. Per germline, CDR1 SGHTA and CDR2 FQGNSA. This CDR3 has 16 amino acids. Written as DNA, the CDR3 is TGTGCCAGCAGCCTACCCCCGGGGGGGGCTGACAATGAGCAGTTCTTC. Residues: CASSLPPGGADNEQFF.

This sequence joins TRBV18 and TRBJ1-4; 7 bases line up with TRBD1. Germline lookup yields CDR1 KGHSH and CDR2 LQKENI. V shed 4 bases and J 3 bases; nucleotides not matched to a gene: 5. The CDR3 extends over 15 amino acids. The CDR3 nucleotides read TGTGCCAGCTCACTAAACAGGGGACCTAATGAAAAACTGTTTTTT. Protein product: CASSLNRGPNEKLFF.

This rearrangement joins TRBV25-1 to TRBJ2-5; 8 positions match TRBD2. From germline, CDR1 is MGHDK and CDR2 SYGVNS. This CDR3 has 15 amino acids. V was clipped by 5 bases and J by 5 bases; unmatched bases: 10. The DNA of the CDR3 is TGTGCCAGCAGTCCGAGCGCGGGGGGTCAGGAGACCCAGTACTTC. Its translation is CASSPSAGGQETQYF.

The sample holds a few counts of this clonotype. This chain uses TRBV6-2 or TRBV6-3 with TRBJ1-4; D not certain. V was cut by 6 bases and J by 0 bases, with 5 bases left in between. Germline V gene sequence: CDR1 MNHEY, CDR2 SVGEGT. The CDR3 is made up of 13 amino acids. CDR3 sequence: CASSDTTNEKLFF. CDR3 in DNA: TGTGCCAGCAGCGATACAACTAATGAAAAACTGTTTTTT.

This clonotype was seen ten or more times. The J gene is TRBJ1-1, the V gene TRBV12-3 or TRBV12-4, with D unclear. This CDR3 spans 12 amino acids. Trimming cost V 3 bases and J 2 bases, with 4 bases left between them. The DNA for the CDR3 is TGTGCCAGCAGTTTTTATAACACTGAAGCTTTCTTT. This encodes CASSFYNTEAFF.

The chain employs TRBV18 and TRBJ2-1; weak D call: TRBD2 (7 bases). Between the trimmed V and J ends, which lost 0 bases and 0 bases, there was a span of 18 bases. From germline, CDR1 is KGHSH and CDR2 LQKENI. CDR3 length: 19 amino acids. The CDR3 DNA is TGTGCCAGCTCACCACCGACTCGGGGGGCCGGCTACTCCTACAATGAGCAGTTCTTC. This encodes CASSPPTRGAGYSYNEQFF.

The chain employs TRBV7-2 and TRBJ2-2, with D possibly being TRBD1 (6 bases). CDR1 is SGHTA and CDR2 is FQGNSA in the germline V gene. This CDR3 is 15 amino acids long. The V end was cut by 1 base, the J end by 4 bases, with 10 bases between. CDR3 in amino acids: CASSLGQVFTGELFF. CDR3 nucleotide sequence: TGTGCCAGCAGCTTAGGACAGGTCTTCACCGGGGAGCTGTTTTTT.

This clonotype was seen a few times. The chain is built from TRBV20-1 and TRBJ1-5, with D tentatively TRBD1 (5 bases). CDR3 size: 14 residues. Germline lookup yields CDR1 DFQATT and CDR2 SNEGSKA (reference sequence). V was clipped by 6 bases and J by 4 bases, with 16 bases between them. The CDR3 DNA reads as TGCAGTGCCTCTTCCGGGACTGGGAATCAGCCCCAGCATTTT. Translation gives CSASSGTGNQPQHF.

This clonotype was seen many times. V usage is TRBV5-1 and J usage is TRBJ2-3; TRBD2 is a possible D gene (6 bases). The CDR3 has 15 amino acids. The V gene lost 1 base and the J gene lost 5 bases, with 14 bases spanning the gap. In germline, CDR1 is SGHRS, CDR2 YFSETQ. The CDR3 region has the DNA TGCGCCAGCAGCTTGATGTCGGGGGTACTAGATACGCAGTATTTT. It specifies CASSLMSGVLDTQYF.

This chain connects TRBV7-3 to TRBJ1-2, with TRBD1 as a possible D gene (6 bases). The V end was cut by 5 bases, the J end by 0 bases, with 13 bases between. This CDR3 region has 15 residues. Germline CDR1 is SGHTA and CDR2 is FQGTGA. The CDR3 sequence is CASSPGGQTNYGYTF. The DNA of the CDR3 is TGTGCCAGCAGCCCCGGAGGACAGACTAACTATGGCTACACCTTC.

The V and J genes are TRBV4-1 and TRBJ1-4; D remains unclear. The CDR3 consists of 14 residues. Trimming left V 2 bases short and J 5 bases short, with 9 bases between. The germline gives CDR1 MGHRA, CDR2 YSYEKL. CDR3 in DNA: TGCGCCAGCAGCCAAATTGTGGCGAATGAAAAACTGTTTTTT. This sequence encodes CASSQIVANEKLFF.